A single TCR beta chain is shown here with its context. Exclusion of a patient followed from autoimmune disease history or systemic immunosuppression. Profiling relied on immunoSEQ multiplex PCR, and the TCRdb table lists in-frame clones only, not all of them. The sample includes around 46,000 clones, roughly 90% of them seen just once. The entry originates in a study of OX40 agonist ivuxolimab in advanced cancers. For the study at large: The mean age was approximately 60 years, ranging from about 23 to 79, with 65% to 85% of participants male.

The receptor was derived from an adult with an advanced solid tumor such as melanoma, head and neck, liver or kidney cancer. Material: CD4+ or CD8+ T cells sorted from blood, obtained in a trial of the OX40 agonist ivuxolimab.

The CDR3 region is CASSLAGLAGDEQFF. The CDR3 nucleotides read TGTGCCAGCAGCTTAGCGGGACTAGCGGGAGATGAGCAGTTCTTC. V and J are TRBV7-2 and TRBJ2-1, with 14 bases fitting TRBD2. Germline CDR1 is SGHTA and CDR2 is FQGNSA. The CDR3 spans 15 residues. The junction had 0 bases not matched to a gene; V was cut back by 0 bases and J by 8 bases.